One and the same sample provided the 30 T cell receptor beta chains below, sequenced in a study of T cell responses to AZD1222 COVID-19 vaccine (TCRdb year 2021). The sample's time point, from its label and the paper: baseline before first vaccination. Receptors were amplified or captured by the immunoSEQ multiplex PCR assay. Sourced from immuneACCESS, this table was stored by TCRdb with only in-frame sequences that have V and J called. A share of the clones is absent; for the studies checked, an unresolved V gene accounts for under half, and the remainder has no known explanation. The sample has about 85,000 clones on record, about 87% of them singletons. Less than 20% of the sample belongs to the ten largest clones. Sample: peripheral blood, taken on day 0 of AZD1222 vaccination. All receptors derive from an adult in good health.

The chain combines TRBV7-2 with TRBJ1-2; D is unclear. CDR1 SGHTA and CDR2 FQGNSA come from the germline V gene. Trimming removed 1 base from V and 2 bases from J, with 8 bases in between. The CDR3 extends over 14 amino acids. Written as DNA, the CDR3 is TGTGCCAGCAGCTTAGGTCCGGACAACTATGGCTACACCTTC. This translates into CASSLGPDNYGYTF.

This sequence joins TRBV2 and TRBJ1-6; no firm D call. CDR1 and CDR2 (germline): SNHLY, FYNNEI. CDR3 length: 14 residues. The ends were cut back, 5 bases at V and 4 bases at J, with 9 bases in the middle. The CDR3 nucleotides are TGTGCCAGCAGTACCGAACCGTATAATTCACCCCTCCACTTT. Protein sequence: CASSTEPYNSPLHF.

This chain links TRBV14 with TRBJ2-1; TRBD2 matches at 8 bases. Germline CDR1 SGHDN, CDR2 FVKESK. V shed 4 bases and J 7 bases; nucleotides not matched to a gene: 3. The CDR3 runs to 13 residues. This CDR3 is CASSRQRENEQFF. Written as DNA, the CDR3 is TGTGCCAGCAGCCGACAGCGGGAGAATGAGCAGTTCTTC.

There are a few counts of this clone. V usage is TRBV3-1 (or the pseudogene TRBV3-2) and J usage is TRBJ2-7; possibly TRBD2 for D (7 bases). The CDR3 is 15 residues long. V was trimmed by 1 base and J by 9 bases, leaving 19 bases between them. CDR1 LGHDT and CDR2 YNNKEL come from the germline V gene (reference sequence). CDR3 protein: CASSQGRGGATRQYF. For the CDR3, the DNA is TGTGCCAGCAGCCAAGGTAGGGGGGGCGCCACCCGGCAGTACTTC.

V is TRBV19 and J is TRBJ2-1; TRBD2 matches 12 bases. The ends lost 3 bases at V and 0 bases at J; junction bases unmatched: 15. Germline CDR1 is LNHDA and CDR2 is SQIVND (reference sequence). The length of the CDR3 is 21 residues. CDR3 loop: CASSINLSGTSGPSSYNEQFF. DNA for the CDR3: TGTGCCAGTAGTATCAACTTGTCTGGGACTAGCGGGCCGAGCTCCTACAATGAGCAGTTCTTC.

This chain connects TRBV19 to TRBJ1-5; D is unresolved. V gave up 5 bases and J gave up 1 base, with 12 bases separating them. This CDR3 is built from 15 residues. Germline assignment: CDR1 LNHDA and CDR2 SQIVND (reference sequence). The CDR3 sequence is CASSSLRVSNQPQHF. The CDR3 region has the DNA TGTGCCAGTAGTTCTCTCCGTGTCAGCAATCAGCCCCAGCATTTT.

J is TRBJ2-7 and V is TRBV27; D not resolved. This CDR3 spans 11 amino acids. Trimming cost V 3 bases and J 3 bases, with 3 bases left between them. Germline-derived CDR1 and CDR2 are MNHEY and SMNVEV (reference sequence). The CDR3 sequence is CASSFNYEQYF. The CDR3 bases are TGTGCCAGCAGTTTTAACTACGAGCAGTACTTC.

The DNA for the CDR3 is TGTGCTAGTGGTTTGGTAGTAACAGGGGGCCGAACCGGGGAGCTGTTTTTT. Residues: CASGLVVTGGRTGELFF. The chain carries TRBV12-5 and TRBJ2-2, with TRBD1 identical over 9 bases. CDR3 length: 17 residues. The germline gives CDR1 LGHNT, CDR2 FRNRAP. V dropped 0 bases and J dropped 5; count of bases not matched to a gene: 7.

This chain uses TRBV4-2 with TRBJ1-5; D gene unclear. CDR3 size: 13 residues. V lost 0 bases to trimming and J lost 7 bases, with 7 bases between them. Germline V gene data show CDR1 as LGHNA and CDR2 as YNFKEQ. The CDR3 sequence is CASSQDTWQPQHF. In nucleotides, the CDR3 is TGTGCCAGCAGCCAAGATACTTGGCAGCCCCAGCATTTT.

The J gene is TRBJ2-1, the V gene TRBV4-2, with D perhaps being TRBD1 or TRBD2 (7 bases each). The CDR3 sequence is 15 residues long. Germline-derived CDR1 and CDR2 are LGHNA and YNFKEQ. The V gene lost 0 bases and the J gene lost 6 bases, with 12 bases spanning the gap. In nucleotides, the CDR3 is TGTGCCAGCAGCCAAGACAGGGGGAGGGTCAATGAGCAGTTCTTC. It codes for CASSQDRGRVNEQFF.

The chain uses TRBV30 and TRBJ1-5; 8 bases map to TRBD1. V was pared by 0 bases and J by 8 bases, with 9 bases of the junction left unmatched. The CDR3 contains 15 residues. Per the germline V gene, CDR1 is GTSNPN and CDR2 is SVGIG (reference sequence). As DNA, the CDR3 is TGTGCCTGGAGTGTACGGCAGGGGGCGAGAAAGCCCCAGCATTTT. This encodes CAWSVRQGARKPQHF.

This chain links TRBV3-1 (or the pseudogene TRBV3-2) with TRBJ1-2; TRBD1 aligns across 7 bases. The CDR3 has 16 amino acids. Germline CDR1 reads LGHDT; CDR2 reads YNNKEL (reference sequence). Germline trimming cut 4 bases from V and 0 bases from J; bases unmatched to any gene: 8. The CDR3 loop reads CASSLSGDSTNYGYTF. CDR3 nucleotides: TGTGCCAGCAGCCTGAGTGGGGACAGTACTAACTATGGCTACACCTTC.

J is TRBJ2-3 and V is TRBV23-1; TRBD2 aligns across 13 bases. TRBV23-1 has ORF status, its function being uncertain. This CDR3 is built from 15 residues. V trimming: 5 bases; J trimming: 3 bases; junction bases outside the gene matches: 2. The CDR3 coding sequence is TGCGCCAGCAGTAGACTAGCGGGAGGAACAGATACGCAGTATTTT. This encodes CASSRLAGGTDTQYF.

This chain uses TRBV7-9 with TRBJ2-1; no reliable D call. The V end lost 4 bases, the J end lost 6 bases, and 13 bases lay between the germline ends. Per germline, CDR1 SEHNR and CDR2 FQNEAQ (reference sequence). This CDR3 has 14 amino acids. DNA of the CDR3: TGTGCCAGCAGCTCAGACACAGAACTCAATGAGCAGTTCTTC. Encoded protein: CASSSDTELNEQFF.

The chain is built from TRBV5-1 and TRBJ2-3; 9 positions match TRBD2. J was trimmed by 2 bases and V by 4 bases; bases with no gene match: 8. Germline V gives CDR1 SGHRS, CDR2 YFSETQ. The CDR3 is 16 amino acids. CDR3 region: CASSLGLATITDTQYF. The CDR3 DNA reads as TGCGCCAGCAGCCTCGGACTAGCGACAATCACAGATACGCAGTATTTT.

The genes are TRBV18 and TRBJ1-2; D unresolved. Trimming removed 3 bases from V and 4 bases from J, with 12 bases in between. CDR1 is KGHSH and CDR2 is LQKENI in the germline V gene. The CDR3 runs to 14 residues. CDR3 residues: CASSPPGAVYGYTF. CDR3 DNA sequence: TGTGCCAGCTCACCTCCGGGAGCAGTCTATGGCTACACCTTC.

The gene calls are TRBV12-3 or TRBV12-4 and TRBJ2-7, with D perhaps matching TRBD1 (6 bases). Between the trimmed V and J ends, which lost 6 bases and 7 bases, there was a span of 16 bases. The CDR3 has 13 residues. The DNA for the CDR3 is TGTGCCAGCAGCCTGCTCAGGGGAATGGAGCAGTACTTC. Protein: CASSLLRGMEQYF.

This sequence joins TRBV6-2 or TRBV6-3 and TRBJ1-3, with D perhaps matching TRBD1 (5 bases). The CDR3 sequence is 16 residues long. Trimming removed 4 bases from V and 4 bases from J, with 17 bases in between. The germline CDR1 and CDR2 sequences are MNHEY and SVGEGT. The DNA for the CDR3 is TGTGCCAGCAGTTTCGGGCCGGGACTACGGGGAAACACCATATATTTT. This encodes CASSFGPGLRGNTIYF.

This sequence joins TRBV11-2 and TRBJ2-1; unclear D gene. The CDR3 has 12 amino acids. V lost 0 bases, J lost 10 bases, and 7 bases lay in between. CDR1 SGHAT and CDR2 FQNNGV come from the germline V gene. For the CDR3, the DNA is TGTGCCAGCAGCTTAGATTGGTCAGAGCAGTTCTTC. It codes for CASSLDWSEQFF.

The chain joins TRBV9 to TRBJ2-1; D is perhaps TRBD2 (6 bases). CDR1 SGDLS and CDR2 YYNGEE come from the germline V gene. V was clipped by 3 bases and J by 4 bases, with 14 bases between them. CDR3 length: 15 amino acids. CDR3 protein: CASSGGGSSYNEQFF. The DNA of the CDR3 is TGTGCCAGCAGCGGGGGAGGATCGTCATACAATGAGCAGTTCTTC.

This chain uses TRBV9 with TRBJ2-5; 15 nucleotides align to TRBD2. CDR3 length: 20 residues. Trimming at V came to 2 bases and at J to 5 bases, leaving 16 bases not matched to a gene. CDR1 and CDR2 from the germline V gene are SGDLS and YYNGEE. The CDR3 nucleotides are TGTGCCAGCAGCGTTTCCTTGGGACTAGCGGGAGGTCACGCCAGGGAGACCCAGTACTTC. Protein sequence: CASSVSLGLAGGHARETQYF. Full variable domain (rest looked up from reference TRBV9 and TRBJ2-5): DSGVTQTPKHLITATGQRVTLRCSPRSGDLSVYWYQQSLDQGLQFLIQYYNGEERAKGNILERFSAQQFPDLHSELNLSSLELGDSALYFCASSVSLGLAGGHARETQYFGPGTRLLVL.

The chain is built from TRBV2 and TRBJ2-7; D uncertain. The germline gives CDR1 SNHLY, CDR2 FYNNEI. V lost 11 bases and J lost 0, with 11 bases in between. The CDR3 is 12 amino acids. CDR3 residues: CAGRQSSYEQYF. CDR3 bases: TGTGCCGGCCGGCAGAGCTCCTACGAGCAGTACTTC.

The chain recombines TRBV13 with TRBJ1-3; maybe TRBD1 (6 bases). The germline V gene has CDR1 PRHDT and CDR2 FYEKMQ (reference sequence). V gave up 5 bases and J gave up 4 bases, with 9 bases separating them. The CDR3 has 13 amino acids. For the CDR3, the DNA is TGTGCCAGCAGCCGCGACAGGGGAAACACCATATATTTT. Translating gives CASSRDRGNTIYF.

The rearrangement links TRBV5-1 to TRBJ2-5, with unresolved D. Germline CDR1 SGHRS, CDR2 YFSETQ. V was cut by 5 bases and J by 2 bases, with 4 bases left in between. The CDR3 length is 11 residues. The chain's CDR3 is CASRQQETQYF. DNA of the CDR3: TGCGCCAGCAGACAGCAAGAGACCCAGTACTTC.

This chain links TRBV15 with TRBJ1-1, with TRBD1 identical over 9 bases. The CDR3 consists of 17 residues. V dropped 0 bases and J dropped 4; count of bases not matched to a gene: 9. Per germline, CDR1 LNHNV and CDR2 YYDKDF (reference sequence). The CDR3 region is CATSRDPDRGGITEAFF. Here the CDR3 DNA reads TGTGCCACCAGCAGAGATCCCGACAGGGGGGGGATCACTGAAGCTTTCTTT.

The chain links TRBV6-5 to TRBJ1-5; the D is unclear. Trimming removed 0 bases at V and 4 bases at J, with 7 bases between. CDR3 length: 14 amino acids. The germline V gene encodes CDR1 MNHEY and CDR2 SVGAGI. The CDR3 nucleotides read TGTGCCAGCAGTTACTCGATAGTTAATCAGCCCCAGCATTTT. Its translation: CASSYSIVNQPQHF.

The CDR3: CASSPRTGTMSGANVLTF. In DNA, the CDR3 is TGTGCCAGCAGCCCCCGGACAGGGACTATGAGTGGGGCCAACGTCCTGACTTTC. This sequence joins TRBV7-3 and TRBJ2-6; tentative D call: TRBD1 (8 bases). V gave up 5 bases and J gave up 3 bases, with 20 bases separating them. The CDR3 has 18 amino acids. Germline values: CDR1 SGHTA, CDR2 FQGTGA.

The chain employs TRBV18 and TRBJ1-2; D gene uncertain. The V gene's germline CDR1 is KGHSH and CDR2 LQKENI. Trimming stripped 3 bases from V and 7 bases from J, with 18 bases between. The CDR3 sequence is 15 residues long. The CDR3 loop reads CASSPTQVAAGGYTF. The DNA of the CDR3 is TGTGCCAGCTCACCCACGCAGGTCGCAGCGGGTGGCTACACCTTC.

The CDR3 coding sequence is TGTGCCAGCAGTTTAGAGGGGGCGAGCACTGAAGCTTTCTTT. As protein: CASSLEGASTEAFF. The genes are TRBV27 and TRBJ1-1; 7 bases align to TRBD1. Trimming at V came to 2 bases and at J to 4 bases, leaving 4 bases not matched to a gene. This CDR3 has 14 residues. Germline V lookup: CDR1 MNHEY, CDR2 SMNVEV (reference sequence).

The chain combines TRBV28 with TRBJ1-2; no clear D gene. Trimming removed 2 bases from V and 8 bases from J, with 12 bases in between. Germline assignment: CDR1 MDHEN and CDR2 SYDVKM. The CDR3 length is 13 residues. The CDR3 DNA reads as TGTGCCAGCAGTTTAAGACCGCGTTGGGGCTACACCTTC. Translating it yields CASSLRPRWGYTF.